This T cell receptor (beta chain) was retrieved from a study of blood T cell repertoires in COVID-19 (dated by TCRdb to 2020 to 2021). About the investigation overall: Collaborator samples came from the United States, Italy and Spain and covered acute and convalescent phases of COVID-19. The material from the prospective study consisted of cDNA or gDNA derived from T cells, B-cell-depleted T cells, or PBMCs. Deeply sampled blood TCRbeta repertoires from subjects exposed to, actively infected with, or recovered from COVID-19 were included in the dataset. The repertoires were released in a freely available public database meant as a resource for research on the immune response to SARS-CoV-2. The samples were drawn from the first 160 participants of the ongoing ImmuneRACE study and from 1,254 subjects provided by 6 global collaborators. Nearly every sample came with metadata listing a de-identified subject ID, COVID-19 status, age in years and sex. Where available, HLA class I and class II types were taken from metadata supplied by the sample provider and were not determined by assay-based typing.

TCRbeta CDR3 regions were amplified from genomic DNA using the immunoSEQ Assay, a bias-controlled multiplex PCR. As for the original processing: Within the assay, amplification of reference gene primers was used to estimate how many nucleated cells each sample contained. Sequence reads were collapsed and filtered to measure the absolute abundance of every unique TCRbeta CDR3 rearrangement. Productive Simpson clonality was computed per sample as the square root of Simpson's diversity index over productive rearrangements. TCRdb limited this immuneACCESS table to in-frame rearrangements with V and J called. A share of clones is missing; checked studies link under half to unresolved V genes, and the rest is unexplained. V and J calls and clone size are copied from that table; D and trimming were computed from the DNA. The sample yields 330,000 or so clones; approximately 89% were counted once. The ten most abundant clones make up 3.9% of the sample.

As regards this clone: The antigen it binds to is not known. The record has no base qualities; no much larger clone is one base away.

The cysteine opens and the phenylalanine closes a CDR3 of 17 amino acids. The CDR3 DNA has 51 bases and is translated from base 1. CDR1 and CDR2 are drawn from the germline V gene (reference sequence): LNHNV, YYDKDF. The germline V and J ends show losses of 0 bases and 3 bases respectively, and no gene match explains 6 bases of the junction. At one collaborating source in Seattle, patients were enrolled during active infection and were followed longitudinally through the course of disease. Whole blood was collected in K2EDTA tubes by collaborating institutions according to the institutions' own protocols. For TCRbeta analysis, collaborators shipped samples as frozen whole blood, isolated PBMCs, or DNA extracted from either of those sample types. Points the paper makes about the study in general: How much clinical and demographic metadata was included differed by source and by participant, and the metadata was provided uncurated.

The sequence joins TRBV15 to TRBJ1-2, with 11 middle bases fitting TRBD1. Sequencing was performed on peripheral blood. The sequence came from a woman aged 55-69 years with COVID-19, enrolled during active disease. The CDR3 loop reads CATSRESWDRGYYGYTF. The DNA reads TGTGCCACCAGCAGAGAAAGTTGGGACAGGGGGTACTATGGCTACACCTTC. Supplemented by the reference TRBV15 and TRBJ1-2 proteins around the CDR3, the complete variable domain is DAMVIQNPRYQVTQFGKPVTLSCSQTLNHNVMYWYQQKSSQAPKLLFHYYDKDFNNEADTPDNFQSRRPNTSFCFLDIRSPGLGDTAMYLCATSRESWDRGYYGYTFGSGTRLTVV.